A single sample is the source of the 29 T cell receptor beta chains below, sequenced in a study of immune characterization of retroperitoneal liposarcoma. TCRdb ran MiXCR on the PCR reads and lists one entry per CDR3 protein. The data hold fewer than 20,000 distinct CDR3 sequences, with 35% to 40% observed a single time. The sample consisted of blood. The receptors shown here come from a male donor with retroperitoneal liposarcoma.

In its sample, this clonotype was seen once. This sequence may be a read error, since a much larger clone differs from it by one base. The genes are TRBV11-3 and TRBJ2-7, with D possibly being TRBD1 (6 bases). V lost 5 bases and J 7 bases, leaving 21 bases between the germline ends. Germline V gene lookup returns CDR1 SGHNT and CDR2 YENEEA. This CDR3 contains 15 residues. CDR3 sequence (DNA): TGTGCCAGCAGCCCGCGACCGATTAAGGGACATGAGCAGTACTTC. Its protein product is CASSPRPIKGHEQYF.

This clonotype was seen a handful of times. CDR3 amino acids: CAISNIAIYEQYF. The CDR3 nucleotides are TGTGCCATCAGTAATATTGCGATCTACGAGCAGTACTTC. The rearrangement joins TRBV10-3 to TRBJ2-1, with D hard to call. The DNA matches TRBJ2-7 better at its end, which makes the J call doubtful. Germline CDR1 ENHRY, CDR2 SYGVKD. This CDR3 is built from 13 residues.

This clonotype was counted between two and nine times. This rearrangement joins TRBV5-1 to TRBJ2-3; no reliable D call. The germline V gene has CDR1 SGHRS and CDR2 YFSETQ. The CDR3 is made up of 13 amino acids. V was clipped by 6 bases and J by 2 bases, with 10 bases between them. CDR3 region: CASTGPPTDTQYF. Here the CDR3 DNA reads TGCGCCAGCACCGGACCCCCCACAGATACGCAGTATTTT.

The chain is built from TRBV6-5 and TRBJ1-6; tentatively, D is TRBD1 (5 bases). V lost 6 bases to trimming and J lost 19 bases, with 25 bases between them. This CDR3 is 14 amino acids long. The germline V gene has CDR1 MNHEY and CDR2 SVGAGI. The CDR3 DNA reads TGTGCCAGCAGCCTCTTTGCGGGGGAAATGCAGCAGCACTTT. This translates into CASSLFAGEMQQHF.

This clonotype has a handful of counts. The genes are TRBV12-3 or TRBV12-4 and TRBJ1-5, with D perhaps TRBD1 (5 bases). This CDR3 spans 12 amino acids. V was clipped by 2 bases and J by 6 bases, with 5 bases between them. The CDR3 DNA sequence: TGTGCCAGCAGTTTAAGGGGTCAGCCCCAGCATTTT. Its protein product is CASSLRGQPQHF.

Ten or more counts support this clonotype. This rearrangement joins TRBV27 to TRBJ2-5; D unclear. V lost 2 bases to trimming and J lost 7 bases, with 14 bases between them. Germline V gene lookup returns CDR1 MNHEY and CDR2 SMNVEV (reference sequence). The CDR3 consists of 14 residues. The CDR3 region has the DNA TGTGCCAGCAGTTTAATGGGAACAGTGGGGACCCAGTACTTC. This sequence encodes CASSLMGTVGTQYF.

The chain links TRBV27 to TRBJ2-1; possibly TRBD2 for D (6 bases). Germline loops: CDR1 MNHEY, CDR2 SMNVEV (reference sequence). V lost 8 bases to trimming and J lost 10 bases, with 18 bases between them. This CDR3 comprises 13 residues. CDR3 loop: CASLGTLPYEQFF. The CDR3 region has the DNA TGTGCCAGCCTCGGGACTTTACCCTACGAGCAGTTCTTC.

This chain links TRBV12-3 or TRBV12-4 with TRBJ2-2, with D tentatively TRBD1 or TRBD2 (7 bases each). This CDR3 is 15 amino acids long. Trimming stripped 6 bases from V and 9 bases from J, with 20 bases between. The CDR3 DNA reads TGTGCCAGCAGACCCGGGACTACAGGGGCCTGGGAGCTGTTTTTT. Translating it yields CASRPGTTGAWELFF.

This clonotype was counted at least ten times. The CDR3 DNA sequence: TGTGCCAGCAGCTTAGATCTCAGGGACAGGGAGCTGTTTTTT. This codes for CASSLDLRDRELFF. The V gene is TRBV7-2, the J gene TRBJ2-2, with D maybe TRBD1 (6 bases). This CDR3 contains 14 residues. The germline V gene has CDR1 SGHTA and CDR2 FQGNSA. V was clipped by 1 base and J by 9 bases, with 12 bases between them. Supplemented by reference TRBV7-2 and TRBJ2-2, the full variable domain reads GAGVSQSPSNKVTEKGKDVELRCDPISGHTALYWYRQSLGQGLEFLIYFQGNSAPDKSGLPSDRFSAERTGGSVSTLTIQRTQQEDSAVYLCASSLDLRDRELFFGEGSRLTVL.

This clonotype was found many times. This chain uses TRBV6-1 with TRBJ2-1, with D uncertain. The last part of the DNA fits TRBJ2-7 better; the J call may be wrong. The CDR3 consists of 12 residues. CDR1 and CDR2 (germline): MNHNS, SASEGT. This CDR3 is CASSLSLREQYF. The DNA for the CDR3 is TGTGCCAGCAGTCTATCTCTGCGCGAGCAGTACTTC.

Many counts were recorded for this clonotype. The chain links TRBV7-6 to TRBJ2-1, with 10 bases that match TRBD2. The trim removed 2 bases at V and 13 bases at J, leaving 17 bases unmatched. The V gene's germline CDR1 is SGHVS and CDR2 FNYEAQ. The CDR3 has 17 amino acids. CDR3 sequence reads: CASSLSVASGSVETQFF. CDR3 in DNA: TGTGCCAGCAGCTTAAGTGTGGCTAGCGGGAGTGTAGAGACCCAGTTCTTC. The variable domain in full, completed from reference TRBV7-6 and TRBJ2-1, reads GAGVSQSPRYKVTKRGQDVALRCDPISGHVSLYWYRQALGQGPEFLTYFNYEAQQDKSGLPNDRFSAERPEGSISTLTIQRTEQRDSAMYRCASSLSVASGSVETQFFGPGTRLTVL.

The J gene is TRBJ2-2, the V gene TRBV12-3 or TRBV12-4; possibly TRBD1 for D (5 bases). V was clipped by 3 bases and J by 2 bases, with 13 bases between them. The CDR3 is 16 residues long. The CDR3 sequence: CASSFFRDRNTGELFF. DNA for the CDR3: TGTGCCAGCAGTTTCTTCCGTGACAGAAACACCGGGGAGCTGTTTTTT.

This clonotype was seen many times. The chain combines TRBV6-6 with TRBJ2-3, with D possibly being TRBD2 (6 bases). The CDR3 is made up of 15 amino acids. Trimming removed 5 bases at V and 4 bases at J, with 16 bases between. The germline gives CDR1 MNHNY, CDR2 SVGAGI (reference sequence). The CDR3 DNA is TGTGCCAGCAGTCGAGAGACTAGTTGGGCAGATACGCAGTATTTT. Its protein is CASSRETSWADTQYF.

The rearrangement uses TRBV6-2 or TRBV6-3 and TRBJ1-4; the D is unclear. The CDR3 loop spans 16 amino acids. V was pared by 2 bases and J by 0 bases, with 10 bases between. Looked up from germline, CDR1 is MNHEY and CDR2 is SVGEGT. As DNA, the CDR3 is TGTGCCAGCAGTTACATTCAAGCTGCAACTAATGAAAAACTGTTTTTT. Protein sequence: CASSYIQAATNEKLFF.

This clonotype was seen more than once but under ten times. The chain combines TRBV12-3 or TRBV12-4 with TRBJ1-1; weak D call: TRBD1 (6 bases). The ends were cut back, 8 bases at V and 5 bases at J, with 15 bases in the middle. This CDR3 comprises 13 residues. The CDR3 nucleotides are TGTGCCAGCTTGGGACAACCTGGGACTGAAGCTTTCTTT. Encoded protein: CASLGQPGTEAFF.

This clonotype has just a few counts. The chain uses TRBV12-3 or TRBV12-4 and TRBJ2-1; 7 bases map to TRBD2. The J segment lost 0 bases and the V segment lost 5 bases, leaving 10 bases of the junction unmatched. The CDR3 is 17 amino acids. In nucleotides, the CDR3 is TGTGCCAGCAGTCTAGGGGTAGCGGGCGGCTCCTACAATGAGCAGTTCTTC. Its translation: CASSLGVAGGSYNEQFF.

The chain combines TRBV6-2 or TRBV6-3 with TRBJ2-6; possibly TRBD2 for D (7 bases). The J call is uncertain, as TRBJ2-1 better fits the DNA end. Per germline, CDR1 MNHEY and CDR2 SVGEGT. The CDR3 is 15 residues long. CDR3 DNA: TGTGCCAGCAGTTATGGGGGGGGCGGGGGAAATGAGCAGTTCTTC. Its protein is CASSYGGGGGNEQFF.

The sample holds a few counts of this clonotype. The V gene is TRBV6-1, the J gene TRBJ1-2; 7 nucleotides match TRBD1. The germline V gene has CDR1 MNHNS and CDR2 SASEGT. Germline trimming cut 5 bases from V and 4 bases from J; bases unmatched to any gene: 10. There are 15 residues in the CDR3. This CDR3 is CASSFYRGGGYGYTF. The CDR3 DNA sequence: TGTGCCAGCAGTTTCTACAGGGGAGGGGGCTATGGCTACACCTTC.

This clonotype was counted only a few times. The V gene is TRBV4-1, the J gene TRBJ2-3; D is ambiguous. The length of the CDR3 is 12 residues. Trimming pared 3 bases from V and 3 bases from J, leaving 4 bases between. The V gene's germline CDR1 is MGHRA and CDR2 YSYEKL. The CDR3 protein is CASSHHTDTQYF. In DNA form, the CDR3 reads TGCGCCAGCAGCCACCATACAGATACGCAGTATTTT.

The gene calls are TRBV15 and TRBJ2-3; D ambiguous. Germline-derived CDR1 and CDR2 are LNHNV and YYDKDF (reference sequence). The CDR3 sequence is 15 residues long. V gave up 1 base and J gave up 0 bases, with 8 bases separating them. The CDR3 DNA reads as TGTGCCACCAGCAGAGGGCTAGGGAGCACAGATACGCAGTATTTT. Protein sequence: CATSRGLGSTDTQYF.

This chain uses TRBV7-3 with TRBJ2-1; 9 bases fit TRBD1. The assigned J gene may be wrong: the sequence end matches TRBJ2-7 better. This CDR3 region has 17 residues. CDR1 and CDR2 (germline): SGHTA, FQGTGA. The CDR3 DNA follows: TGTGCCAGCAGCTCGGGGACAGGGCGAAGAGGGCCCTACGAGCAGTACTTC. Its translation is CASSSGTGRRGPYEQYF.

This clonotype has a count of ten or more. This chain uses TRBV6-1 with TRBJ1-2; D not resolved. Trimming shortened V by 6 bases and J by 4 bases, and 12 bases separated the two germline ends. Germline V lookup: CDR1 MNHNS, CDR2 SASEGT. The CDR3 sequence is 13 residues long. The CDR3 nucleotides read TGTGCCAGCAGCACCCGCCTAGGCTATGGCTACACCTTC. This encodes CASSTRLGYGYTF.

This clonotype is judged medium-sized. The chain links TRBV6-1 to TRBJ2-1; possibly TRBD2 for D (6 bases). The J call may be wrong; the DNA end is better matched by TRBJ2-7. The CDR3 consists of 15 residues. Germline V lookup: CDR1 MNHNS, CDR2 SASEGT. CDR3 coding DNA: TGTGCCAGCAGTGAAGCGGGCGGGAACCCCTACGAGCAGTACTTC. Translating it yields CASSEAGGNPYEQYF.

The rearrangement uses TRBV19 and TRBJ2-1; D is perhaps TRBD2 (5 bases). Trimming took 6 bases from V and 8 from J, leaving 14 bases between them. Germline-derived CDR1 and CDR2 are LNHDA and SQIVND (reference sequence). The CDR3 runs to 13 residues. The CDR3 sequence is CASSEGLTDEQFF. The CDR3 DNA reads as TGTGCCAGTAGCGAGGGTCTTACGGATGAGCAGTTCTTC.

V and J are TRBV4-3 and TRBJ2-6, with D possibly TRBD1 on 6 matching bases. Germline CDR1 is LGHNA and CDR2 is YSLEER. Trimming shortened V by 0 bases and J by 2 bases, and 14 bases separated the two germline ends. The CDR3 extends over 18 amino acids. The CDR3 bases are TGCGCCAGCAGCCAAGACTTGCTGGGGGCTGCTGGGGCCAACGTCCTGACTTTC. Translation: CASSQDLLGAAGANVLTF.

This clonotype is labeled medium-sized. The chain couples TRBV6-1 to TRBJ2-5; D is undetermined. Germline V gives CDR1 MNHNS, CDR2 SASEGT. CDR3 length equals 13 residues. Trimming cost V 7 bases and J 2 bases, with 11 bases left between them. The CDR3 DNA reads as TGTGCCAGCACAAGGGTCGCACAAGAGACCCAGTACTTC. Protein product: CASTRVAQETQYF.

This clonotype showed up just a few times. The rearrangement links TRBV12-3 or TRBV12-4 to TRBJ2-7, with TRBD2 matching over 10 bases. With V trimmed by 3 bases and J by 2 bases, 7 bases remained unmatched. The CDR3 covers 16 residues. This CDR3 reads CASSFGISGRTYEQYF. CDR3 DNA: TGTGCCAGCAGTTTTGGGATTAGCGGGAGGACCTACGAGCAGTACTTC.

V usage is TRBV25-1 and J usage is TRBJ2-3; D possibly corresponds to TRBD2 (5 bases). Germline CDR1 MGHDK, CDR2 SYGVNS. This CDR3 comprises 15 residues. Between the trimmed V and J ends, which lost 2 bases and 1 base, there was a span of 10 bases. Here the CDR3 reads CASSEVVLGTDTQYF. CDR3 nucleotide sequence: TGTGCCAGCAGTGAAGTGGTACTAGGCACAGATACGCAGTATTTT. The full variable domain, completed using reference TRBV25-1 and TRBJ2-3, is EADIYQTPRYLVIGTGKKITLECSQTMGHDKMYWYQQDPGMELHLIHYSYGVNSTEKGDLSSESTVSRIRTEHFPLTLESARPSHTSQYLCASSEVVLGTDTQYFGPGTRLTVL.

The gene calls are TRBV6-6 and TRBJ2-1, with 7 bases that match TRBD2. The J call may be mistaken, given a closer DNA end match to TRBJ2-7. This CDR3 comprises 15 residues. Germline values: CDR1 MNHNY, CDR2 SVGAGI (reference sequence). The DNA for the CDR3 is TGTGCCAGCAGTTACGTCGGGGGGACCTACAATGAGCAGTACTTC. Protein: CASSYVGGTYNEQYF.